What follows is one TCR beta chain and its context. Its antigen is currently unknown. The whole isolated RNA underwent reverse transcription, so sequencing captured expressed TCRB transcripts. Sequencing was performed with immunoSEQ multiplex PCR; in TCRdb, only in-frame clones are kept and a portion is missing. The data contain a few hundred thousand clones, 10% to 15% of them singletons. Trimming pared 4 bases from V and 5 bases from J, leaving 11 bases between. The CDR3 spans 13 residues. CDR1 and CDR2 (germline): KGHSH, LQKENI. This entry comes from a study of beta chain features in type 1 diabetes. Study conclusions and caveats: The study found moderately but significantly shorter TCRB CDR3s in all four CD4+ subsets of Type 1 diabetes patients. Whether TCRB rearrangement is influenced by HLA type was left unresolved in this analysis.

Sequences were obtained from naive CD4+ T cells from blood. The rearrangement links TRBV18 to TRBJ2-5, with TRBD2 as a possible D gene (5 bases). This sequence was found in a woman aged 18 to 35 with type 1 diabetes. DNA for the CDR3: TGTGCCAGCTCACTGGGAGTTTTGGAGACCCAGTACTTC. Residues: CASSLGVLETQYF.